This TCR beta chain comes out of a study of blood T cell repertoires in COVID-19. For the study at large: Nucleic acid was either cDNA or gDNA, and it came from T cells, B-cell-depleted T cells, or PBMCs.

This CDR3 has 13 amino acids. Deletions cut 7 bases from V and 4 bases from J, with 10 bases between. Germline CDR1 reads MNHEY; CDR2 reads SVGAGI. Profiled with immunoSEQ multiplex PCR; TCRdb holds only in-frame clones, not every one. The sample has about 250,000 clones, 87% seen once. Each participant's cohort was designated according to participant-reported clinical history. The V call is TRBV6-5, the J call TRBJ1-4; TRBD1 is a possible D gene (6 bases). The TCR was taken from a woman aged 25 to 39 with acute COVID-19. Sequencing input: PBMCs or T cells enriched from blood (not recorded which). CDR3 region: CASKDSRNEKLFF. CDR3 bases: TGTGCCAGCAAGGACAGCCGTAATGAAAAACTGTTTTTT.